The 14 T cell receptor beta chains below all came from one sample that was sequenced in a study of neurological immune-mediated disorders (dated by TCRdb to the late 2010s). Library preparation used 5' RACE. The sequencing machine was an Illumina HiSeq 2500. TCRdb reanalyzed the raw reads on its own, using fastp at Q25 for trimming and MiXCR for clone calling, and kept in-frame beta chains. Each entry is one CDR3 protein sequence, shown with its most common DNA and genes. The sample contains tens of thousands of distinct CDR3 sequences, more than 9% of them found a single time. Of the sample, roughly 4% falls within the top ten clones. What was sequenced was CD4+ T cells from blood. The receptors were sampled from a woman in her 30s with HTLV-1-associated myelopathy (HAM/TSP).

This clonotype was observed many times. This chain links TRBV20-1 with TRBJ1-1; TRBD1 is a possible D gene (5 bases). Trimming shortened V by 0 bases and J by 1 base, and 15 bases separated the two germline ends. The CDR3 length is 16 residues. Germline lookup yields CDR1 DFQATT and CDR2 SNEGSKA (reference sequence). This CDR3 is CSAREVGDGRNTEAFF. The CDR3 nucleotides read TGCAGTGCTAGAGAAGTAGGGGACGGACGGAACACTGAAGCTTTCTTT.

This clonotype has at least ten counts. The gene calls are TRBV7-9 and TRBJ1-4, with 9 bases that match TRBD1. The CDR3 has 15 residues. The V segment lost 3 bases and the J segment 10 bases; nucleotides outside the gene matches: 9. From germline, CDR1 is SEHNR and CDR2 FQNEAQ (reference sequence). CDR3: CASSFGGTGTGKLFF. The CDR3 DNA reads TGTGCCAGCAGCTTCGGCGGGACAGGGACTGGAAAACTGTTTTTT.

The chain has TRBV4-3 and TRBJ1-2; D gene ambiguous. In germline, CDR1 is LGHNA, CDR2 YSLEER. V was cut by 0 bases and J by 5 bases, with 16 bases left in between. The length of the CDR3 is 16 residues. The DNA of the CDR3 is TGCGCCAGCAGCCAAGATTTATGGGCAGGAGGTTATGGCTACACCTTC. This encodes CASSQDLWAGGYGYTF.

This clonotype was seen at least ten times. The rearrangement uses TRBV7-9 and TRBJ1-2; D gene uncertain. Germline assignment: CDR1 SEHNR and CDR2 FQNEAQ (reference sequence). V dropped 3 bases and J dropped 6 bases, with 17 bases sitting between them. The CDR3 runs 15 residues. The CDR3 DNA reads as TGTGCCAGCAGCTTCCGGCAGGAGGGAAGGGATGGCTACACCTTC. Translated: CASSFRQEGRDGYTF.

Ten or more counts support this clonotype. The chain uses TRBV7-2 and TRBJ2-7; 12 bases are a match to TRBD2. V shed 5 bases and J 10 bases; nucleotides not matched to a gene: 12. The CDR3 extends over 15 amino acids. CDR1 and CDR2 from the germline V gene are SGHTA and FQGNSA. The CDR3 sequence: CASSARLAGVEYQYF. The CDR3, as DNA: TGTGCCAGCAGCGCCCGACTAGCGGGGGTGGAGTATCAGTACTTC.

Comments on this clonotype: The CDR3 does not close with the conserved phenylalanine or tryptophan, likely indicating a read error. This chain links TRBV19 with TRBJ1-2; D unclear. Germline CDR1 and CDR2: LNHDA and SQIVND (reference sequence). The CDR3 contains 13 residues. V was shortened by 3 bases and J by 6 bases, with 11 bases between the two germline ends. In DNA, the CDR3 is TGTGCCAGTAGTATCCAATGGTTTGATGGCTACACCGTC. It yields the protein CASSIQWFDGYTV.

This clonotype appeared many times. This sequence joins TRBV27 and TRBJ2-2; 9 bases are shared with TRBD1. CDR1 MNHEY and CDR2 SMNVEV come from the germline V gene (reference sequence). The CDR3 consists of 14 residues. The junction had 6 bases not matched to a gene; V was cut back by 7 bases and J by 6 bases. The CDR3 loop reads CASNRDRASGELFF. The CDR3 DNA sequence: TGTGCCAGCAACCGGGACAGGGCATCCGGGGAGCTGTTTTTT.

This clonotype was counted at least ten times. V is TRBV7-9 and J is TRBJ2-1; TRBD2 matches at 16 bases. The V segment lost 5 bases and the J segment 0 bases; nucleotides outside the gene matches: 7. The germline CDR1 and CDR2 sequences are SEHNR and FQNEAQ (reference sequence). The CDR3 totals 19 residues. The CDR3 nucleotides are TGTGCCAGCAGCCAGGGACTAGCGGGGGGGAGGAGCTCCTACAATGAGCAGTTCTTC. Encoded protein: CASSQGLAGGRSSYNEQFF.

This clonotype was observed at least ten times. This CDR3 reads CAISDFQSLREQYF. CDR3 in DNA: TGTGCCATCAGTGATTTCCAGTCTTTACGCGAGCAGTACTTC. The chain combines TRBV10-3 with TRBJ2-7, with D unclear. The CDR3 runs to 14 residues. CDR1 is ENHRY and CDR2 is SYGVKD in the germline V gene. Between the trimmed V and J ends, which lost 3 bases and 6 bases, there was a span of 15 bases.

This clonotype was recorded many times. The chain links TRBV7-9 to TRBJ2-1; the match to TRBD2 covers 12 bases. The CDR3 has 18 amino acids. J gave up 7 bases and V 5 bases, and 15 bases lay outside the gene matches. Looked up from germline, CDR1 is SEHNR and CDR2 is FQNEAQ (reference sequence). The CDR3 sequence is CASSPDPTSGGPRNEQFF. Written as DNA, the CDR3 is TGTGCCAGCAGCCCGGACCCCACTAGCGGGGGGCCGCGGAATGAGCAGTTCTTC.

This clonotype has ten or more counts. V and J are TRBV9 and TRBJ2-3; 7 bases map to TRBD1. The V gene's germline CDR1 is SGDLS and CDR2 YYNGEE. The CDR3 is made up of 15 amino acids. V was clipped by 0 bases and J by 3 bases; unmatched bases: 4. The CDR3 DNA reads TGTGCCAGCAGCGTAGGGCCAGGGGGTACAGATACGCAGTATTTT. Translating it yields CASSVGPGGTDTQYF. Looking up the rest from reference TRBV9 and TRBJ2-3 gives the full variable domain: DSGVTQTPKHLITATGQRVTLRCSPRSGDLSVYWYQQSLDQGLQFLIQYYNGEERAKGNILERFSAQQFPDLHSELNLSSLELGDSALYFCASSVGPGGTDTQYFGPGTRLTVL.

This clonotype was observed many times. V and J are TRBV27 and TRBJ2-7, with D unresolved. Germline V gives CDR1 MNHEY, CDR2 SMNVEV (reference sequence). This CDR3 contains 15 residues. Trimming removed 1 base at V and 2 bases at J, with 12 bases between. The CDR3 DNA sequence: TGTGCCAGCAGTTTATTTGGGTCCGTAACCTACGAGCAGTACTTC. Protein product: CASSLFGSVTYEQYF.

This sequence joins TRBV7-9 and TRBJ1-1; D is unresolved. Trimming stripped 8 bases from V and 1 base from J, with 14 bases between. The germline V gene encodes CDR1 SEHNR and CDR2 FQNEAQ (reference sequence). The CDR3 is made up of 14 amino acids. The CDR3 DNA is TGTGCCAGCCTAAGAGGACCGCCGAACACTGAAGCTTTCTTT. Protein product: CASLRGPPNTEAFF.

This clonotype is categorized as large (0.1 to 1%). The rearrangement links TRBV3-1 to TRBJ1-2; 8 bases map to TRBD1. This CDR3 spans 15 amino acids. V gave up 4 bases and J gave up 2 bases; unmatched junction bases: 6. Germline V gives CDR1 LGHDT, CDR2 YNNKEL (reference sequence). The DNA of the CDR3 is TGTGCCAGCAGCCCCCGGGACAGGCCGAACTATGGCTACACCTTC. As protein: CASSPRDRPNYGYTF.